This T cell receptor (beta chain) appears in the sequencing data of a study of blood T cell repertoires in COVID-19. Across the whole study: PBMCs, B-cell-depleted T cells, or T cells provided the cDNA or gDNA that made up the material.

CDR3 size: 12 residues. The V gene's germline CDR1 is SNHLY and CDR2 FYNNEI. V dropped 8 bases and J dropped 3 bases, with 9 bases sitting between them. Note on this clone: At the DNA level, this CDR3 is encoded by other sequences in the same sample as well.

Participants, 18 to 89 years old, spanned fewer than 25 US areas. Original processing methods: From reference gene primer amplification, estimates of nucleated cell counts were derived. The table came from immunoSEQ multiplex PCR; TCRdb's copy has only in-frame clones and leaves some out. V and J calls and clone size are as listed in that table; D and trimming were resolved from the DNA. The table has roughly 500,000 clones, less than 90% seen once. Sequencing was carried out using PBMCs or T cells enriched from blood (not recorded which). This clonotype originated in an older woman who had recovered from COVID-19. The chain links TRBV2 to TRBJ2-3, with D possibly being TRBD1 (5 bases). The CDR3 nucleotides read TGTGCCAGCTCCCAGGGAACAGATACGCAGTATTTT. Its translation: CASSQGTDTQYF.